This is a list of T cell receptor beta chains from one sample in a study of T cell responses to AZD1222 COVID-19 vaccine. Here immunoSEQ multiplex PCR was the method, and the copy in TCRdb shows in-frame clones only, minus some. The sample lists about 110,000 clones; roughly nine tenths were seen once. Sequencing was performed on peripheral blood, taken on day 0 of MenACWY control vaccination. These receptors were collected from an adult in good health. Each CDR3 is given with its conserved first and last residue. A D gene is named only where the DNA matches it firmly. Clone size is given for some rows only: seen once, a few or many times, or a class if the clone is expanded.

>TRBV13|TRBJ2-7|-|TRBD1
TGTGCCAGCAGCTTAGGGGGACAGACCTACGAGCAGTACTTC
CASSLGGQTYEQYF
>TRBV10-3|TRBJ2-7|-|-
TGTGCCATCAGCATGGCAACAGGCCCCTACGAGCAGTACTTC
CAISMATGPYEQYF
>TRBV19|TRBJ2-2|-|TRBD1
TGTGCCAGTAGGGGGACAGGCACCGGGGAGCTGTTTTTT
CASRGTGTGELFF
>TRBV28|TRBJ1-1|-|-
TGTGCCACAGGAGGGGACCCCCGAAGAGGGAACACTGAAGCTTTCTTT
CATGGDPRRGNTEAFF
>TRBV7-3|TRBJ2-1|-|TRBD2
TGTGCCAGCAGCTCGCATGGGACTAGCGGTTACAATGAGCAGTTCTTC
CASSSHGTSGYNEQFF
>TRBV5-4|TRBJ2-5|-|TRBD2
TGTGCCAGCAGCCCCGAGCGGGGGTCACAAGAGACCCAGTACTTC
CASSPERGSQETQYF
>TRBV7-2|TRBJ1-1|-|-
TGTGCCAGCAGGAGGGTGGGCCTCACTGAAGCTTTCTTT
CASRRVGLTEAFF
>TRBV4-1|TRBJ2-1|-|TRBD1
TGCGCCAGCAGCCCCGGGACAGGGGAAGGGTATGAGCAGTTCTTC
CASSPGTGEGYEQFF
>TRBV30|TRBJ2-7|-|TRBD1
TGTGCCTGGAGTGCGGAACAGGGGGCGAAGCAGTACTTC
CAWSAEQGAKQYF
>TRBV2|TRBJ2-1|-|-
TGTGCCAGCAGTGCTCTAGCAAATGAGCAGTTCTTC
CASSALANEQFF
>TRBV3-1/TRBV3-2|TRBJ2-7|-|TRBD2
TGTGCCAGCAGCCATGAGAGAGCGGGGGGGTACGAGCAGTACTTC
CASSHERAGGYEQYF
>TRBV7-9|TRBJ2-2|-|-
TGTGCCAGCAGCTTTGGGACATTTAACGGGGAGCTGTTTTTT
CASSFGTFNGELFF
>TRBV11-2|TRBJ2-1|once|-
TGTGCCAGCAGCTTACGTATTTCCTACAATGAGCAGTTCTTC
CASSLRISYNEQFF
>TRBV3-1/TRBV3-2|TRBJ1-1|once|TRBD1
TGTGCCAGCAGCCAGAGCTCCGGGACAGGGGTCACTGAAGCTTTCTTT
CASSQSSGTGVTEAFF
>TRBV7-9|TRBJ2-5|-|-
TGTGCCAGCAGCCCGCAGGGTGGGGTCCAAGAGACCCAGTACTTC
CASSPQGGVQETQYF
>TRBV4-1|TRBJ2-1|-|TRBD2
TGCGCCAGCAGCCAATCCCTCGGGGGGTACAATGAGCAGTTCTTC
CASSQSLGGYNEQFF
>TRBV7-2|TRBJ1-1|-|-
TGTGCCAGCAGCTCCTGGAAGAGGGGGATGAACACTGAAGCTTTCTTT
CASSSWKRGMNTEAFF
>TRBV19|TRBJ2-6|-|-
TGTGCCAGTACCCCGGGCGGTTGGGCTGGGGCCAACGTCCTGACTTTC
CASTPGGWAGANVLTF
>TRBV5-4|TRBJ2-7|-|TRBD2
TGTGCCAGCAGCCCGGGAGGGACGGGGTCCTACGAGCAGTACTTC
CASSPGGTGSYEQYF
>TRBV6-5|TRBJ2-4|-|TRBD1
TGTGCCAGCAGACAGGGGTTCACCAAAAACATTCAGTACTTC
CASRQGFTKNIQYF
>TRBV30|TRBJ1-1|-|-
TGTGCCTGGAGTTGGGGAGGGGAAGCTTTCTTT
CAWSWGGEAFF
>TRBV5-4|TRBJ2-3|-|TRBD1
TGTGCCAGCACCATCTCAGGGGGTTACACAGATACGCAGTATTTT
CASTISGGYTDTQYF
>TRBV28|TRBJ1-2|few|-
TGTGCCAGCAAAAGCCCGGGAATGAATGGCTACACCTTC
CASKSPGMNGYTF
>TRBV21-1|TRBJ1-5|-|-
TGTGCCAGCAGCAGTTGTAGGGGGCGTAGGAGTCAGCCCCAGCATTTT
CASSSCRGRRSQPQHF